These 19 T cell receptor beta chains were sequenced from one sample in a study of T cells in Graves' hyperthyroidism and ophthalmopathy. TCR beta CDR3 regions were amplified from RNA transcripts. The primer set for the first-round RT-PCR of the TCR CDR3 was HTBI. Via MiXCR, TCRdb re-called the multiplex PCR reads, giving one row per CDR3 protein. The repertoire holds approximately 410,000 distinct CDR3 sequences, with roughly 14% as singletons. The sample was blood. The source of these receptors is a man younger than 30 with Graves' ophthalmopathy.

This clonotype has at least ten counts. The gene calls are TRBV12-5 and TRBJ2-1; TRBD1 matches at 9 bases. With V trimmed by 2 bases and J by 7 bases, 3 bases remained unmatched. The CDR3 consists of 14 residues. Germline V gene lookup returns CDR1 LGHNT and CDR2 FRNRAP. CDR3 loop: CASGLTGGSNEQFF. The CDR3 region has the DNA TGTGCTAGTGGTTTGACAGGGGGCTCTAATGAGCAGTTCTTC. Using reference TRBV12-5 and TRBJ2-1 for the parts outside the CDR3, the full variable domain is DARVTQTPRHKVTEMGQEVTMRCQPILGHNTVFWYRQTMMQGLELLAYFRNRAPLDDSGMPKDRFSAEMPDATLATLKIQPSEPRDSAVYFCASGLTGGSNEQFFGPGTRLTVL.

This chain uses TRBV19 with TRBJ1-1; maybe TRBD1 (6 bases). Germline V gives CDR1 LNHDA, CDR2 SQIVND (reference sequence). The CDR3 spans 15 residues. V was clipped by 6 bases and J by 3 bases, with 17 bases between them. CDR3 bases: TGTGCCAGTAGAAGTCGAGGGGGTAGGTACACTGAAGCTTTCTTT. Translating gives CASRSRGGRYTEAFF.

This clonotype was observed at least ten times. The V and J genes are TRBV30 and TRBJ1-1, with a tentative D call TRBD1 (5 bases). V was pared by 7 bases and J by 5 bases, with 11 bases between. Germline CDR1 and CDR2: GTSNPN and SVGIG (reference sequence). The CDR3 contains 11 residues. The CDR3 DNA reads TGTGCCTTACGGGGGGGGACTGAAGCTTTCTTT. It codes for CALRGGTEAFF.

This clonotype was counted ten times or more. V gene TRBV30 combines with J gene TRBJ2-1; D unresolved. The CDR3 consists of 11 residues. Germline V lookup: CDR1 GTSNPN, CDR2 SVGIG (reference sequence). Trimming removed 2 bases from V and 6 bases from J, with 5 bases in between. The DNA of the CDR3 is TGTGCCTGGAGTCCGGCCAATGAGCAGTTCTTC. The encoded protein is CAWSPANEQFF.

This clonotype was counted only a few times. The chain carries TRBV27 and TRBJ1-6, with D perhaps matching TRBD1 (5 bases). Germline-derived CDR1 and CDR2 are MNHEY and SMNVEV (reference sequence). V was trimmed by 5 bases and J by 8 bases, leaving 13 bases between them. The CDR3 is made up of 14 amino acids. As DNA, the CDR3 is TGTGCCAGCAGTGTACAGGTTATGTATTCACCCCTCCACTTT. The encoded protein is CASSVQVMYSPLHF.

This clonotype was seen a handful of times. The chain joins TRBV9 to TRBJ1-1; the D gene is possibly TRBD1 (6 bases). CDR3 length: 15 residues. V shed 0 bases and J shed 3 bases, with 12 bases lying between them. Per germline, CDR1 SGDLS and CDR2 YYNGEE. The CDR3 DNA reads as TGTGCCAGCAGCGTAGCTGCAGGGGCGTACACTGAAGCTTTCTTT. It specifies CASSVAAGAYTEAFF.

The table lists this clonotype with many counts. The chain is built from TRBV12-3 or TRBV12-4 and TRBJ2-2; the D gene is possibly TRBD2 (6 bases). The V end lost 4 bases, the J end lost 4 bases, and 7 bases lay between the germline ends. The CDR3 covers 13 residues. The DNA for the CDR3 is TGTGCCAGCAGTTCCGGGAGCACCGGGGAGCTGTTTTTT. It yields the protein CASSSGSTGELFF.

The chain uses TRBV6-1 and TRBJ1-2; TRBD1 is a possible D gene (5 bases). The germline V and J ends were trimmed by 10 bases and 6 bases, with 18 bases remaining between them. CDR1 is MNHNS, CDR2 SASEGT, per germline. CDR3 size: 13 residues. The CDR3 coding sequence is TGTGCCATCGCCCGACGGGGCCGGAATGGCTACACCTTC. It encodes CAIARRGRNGYTF.

The V call is TRBV7-2, the J call TRBJ1-1; 7 bases fit TRBD1. V lost 4 bases to trimming and J lost 11 bases; unmatched junction nucleotides: 7. The CDR3 spans 12 residues. Germline assignment: CDR1 SGHTA and CDR2 FQGNSA. CDR3 DNA: TGTGCCAGCAGCTCATACAGGGGTGACGCTTTCTTT. Residues: CASSSYRGDAFF.

This clonotype was counted at least ten times. The chain is built from TRBV3-1 and TRBJ1-2; a weak D match, TRBD1 (6 bases). The V gene lost 0 bases and the J gene lost 7 bases, with 12 bases spanning the gap. The CDR3 has 14 amino acids. CDR1 is LGHDT, CDR2 YNNKEL, per germline (reference sequence). The CDR3 DNA reads TGTGCCAGCAGCCAAGACGGGGGGCTGGGTGGCTACACCTTC. Encoded protein: CASSQDGGLGGYTF.

The chain joins TRBV7-3 to TRBJ2-5, with TRBD2 as a possible D gene (6 bases). The CDR3 runs to 15 residues. V shed 2 bases and J shed 2 bases, with 12 bases lying between them. The germline V gene encodes CDR1 SGHTA and CDR2 FQGTGA. The CDR3 sequence is CASSLPGTLQETQYF. CDR3 DNA: TGTGCCAGCAGCTTACCCGGGACTTTACAAGAGACCCAGTACTTC.

This clonotype showed up many times. V usage is TRBV6-1 and J usage is TRBJ1-1; TRBD1 aligns across 7 bases. The CDR3 runs 13 residues. With 8 bases clipped from V and 3 bases from J, the junction kept 6 bases outside the gene matches. Germline CDR1 and CDR2: MNHNS and SASEGT. DNA of the CDR3: TGTGCCAGCGGACAGGACTCTCACACTGAAGCTTTCTTT. Amino acid sequence: CASGQDSHTEAFF.

This clonotype was found many times. The chain is built from TRBV11-2 and TRBJ2-1; no clear D gene. Trimming took 1 base from V and 11 from J, leaving 12 bases between them. Germline V CDR1 and CDR2: SGHAT, FQNNGV. The CDR3 length is 13 residues. The CDR3 region has the DNA TGTGCCAGCAGCTTAGGAGACGGTCTTAAGCAGTTCTTC. Its protein product is CASSLGDGLKQFF.

The sample holds a few counts of this clonotype. V usage is TRBV4-1 and J usage is TRBJ1-4, with 7 bases fitting TRBD1. V lost 0 bases, J lost 2 bases, and 3 bases stayed unmatched. Germline V CDR1 and CDR2: MGHRA, YSYEKL. This CDR3 comprises 16 residues. The CDR3 sequence: CASSQDFRGTNEKLFF. The CDR3, as DNA: TGCGCCAGCAGCCAAGACTTCAGGGGGACTAATGAAAAACTGTTTTTT.

This clonotype was seen at least ten times. The chain has TRBV5-1 and TRBJ1-1; a weak D match, TRBD1 (5 bases). CDR1 and CDR2 (germline): SGHRS, YFSETQ. This CDR3 region has 16 residues. V lost 0 bases and J 1 base, leaving 13 bases between the germline ends. The CDR3 region has the DNA TGCGCCAGCAGCTTGGGAGATGGGGGGGGGAACACTGAAGCTTTCTTT. Amino acid sequence: CASSLGDGGGNTEAFF.

This clonotype was observed many times. The rearrangement links TRBV7-9 to TRBJ2-7, with D unresolved. Germline lookup yields CDR1 SEHNR and CDR2 FQNEAQ (reference sequence). The ends were cut back, 2 bases at V and 5 bases at J, with 10 bases in the middle. The CDR3 loop spans 13 amino acids. The CDR3 spells CASSLWDWNEQYF. The CDR3 region has the DNA TGTGCCAGCAGCTTATGGGATTGGAACGAGCAGTACTTC.

This clonotype was detected ten times or more. This chain joins TRBV7-8 and TRBJ2-5; perhaps D is TRBD1 or TRBD2 (5 bases each). Looked up from germline, CDR1 is SGHVS and CDR2 is FQNEAQ. V dropped 5 bases and J dropped 7 bases, with 17 bases sitting between them. The CDR3 runs to 14 residues. CDR3 region: CASSIPGTAATQYF. Written as DNA, the CDR3 is TGTGCCAGCAGCATACCTGGGACCGCCGCGACCCAGTACTTC.

As concerns this clonotype: A read error may be the cause here, since a much bigger clone is one base away. The CDR3 DNA reads as TGTGCCAGCAGCTTAGTGGGCGGGAATGCCTACGAGCAGTACTTC. Amino acids: CASSLVGGNAYEQYF. The chain carries TRBV7-9 and TRBJ2-7; D possibly corresponds to TRBD2 (6 bases). The CDR3 runs 15 residues. Germline lookup yields CDR1 SEHNR and CDR2 FQNEAQ (reference sequence). The ends were cut back, 1 base at V and 2 bases at J, with 12 bases in the middle.

The chain links TRBV27 to TRBJ1-1, with D hard to call. V was pared by 0 bases and J by 11 bases, with 13 bases between. The CDR3 is 13 residues long. CDR1 is MNHEY, CDR2 SMNVEV, per germline (reference sequence). CDR3 sequence (DNA): TGTGCCAGCAGTTTATCTAGTAAGGTATTTGCTTTCTTT. Its protein product is CASSLSSKVFAFF.